One and the same sample provided the 28 T cell receptor beta chains below, sequenced in a study of blood T cell repertoires in COVID-19. This table comes from immunoSEQ multiplex PCR, and its TCRdb copy is limited to in-frame clones, with some not included. The sample includes about 76,000 clones, more than 75% of them seen just once. Sequenced: peripheral blood. The receptors here all came from a human donor in a cohort sampled during active COVID-19.

The sample holds one count of this clone. The chain has TRBV5-4 and TRBJ1-2; D is undetermined. The CDR3 length is 13 residues. Trimming cost V 5 bases and J 5 bases, with 13 bases left between them. Germline values: CDR1 SGHNT, CDR2 YYREEE (reference sequence). CDR3 sequence reads: CASRETGGYGYTF. The CDR3 nucleotides read TGTGCCAGCAGGGAGACGGGCGGGTATGGCTACACCTTC.

The chain combines TRBV7-2 with TRBJ2-3, with TRBD1 as a possible D gene (5 bases). Germline V gives CDR1 SGHTA, CDR2 FQGNSA. The CDR3 totals 14 residues. V lost 5 bases, J lost 2 bases, and 11 bases lay in between. The CDR3 is CASSPKGFTDTQYF. DNA for the CDR3: TGTGCCAGCAGCCCGAAGGGGTTCACAGATACGCAGTATTTT.

The gene calls are TRBV9 and TRBJ2-3; 7 nucleotides line up with TRBD1. Germline trimming cut 2 bases from V and 4 bases from J; bases unmatched to any gene: 4. Germline V gene sequence: CDR1 SGDLS, CDR2 YYNGEE. The CDR3 runs to 14 residues. The CDR3 loop reads CASSVRQGADTQYF. The CDR3 coding sequence is TGTGCCAGCAGCGTTAGACAGGGCGCAGATACGCAGTATTTT.

This rearrangement joins TRBV9 to TRBJ2-3; 7 bases match TRBD1. After removal of 3 bases from V and 3 bases from J, the junction contained 7 bases not matched to a gene. The CDR3 contains 15 residues. Germline CDR1 SGDLS, CDR2 YYNGEE. As DNA, the CDR3 is TGTGCCAGCAGCGCGGGACAGACCGAAACAGATACGCAGTATTTT. It codes for CASSAGQTETDTQYF.

This clone appeared once. The rearrangement joins TRBV6-6 to TRBJ2-5; 9 nucleotides agree with TRBD1. Germline V gives CDR1 MNHNY, CDR2 SVGAGI (reference sequence). CDR3 size: 14 residues. The trim removed 7 bases at V and 4 bases at J, leaving 7 bases unmatched. For the CDR3, the DNA is TGTGCCAGCAACCTCTACAGGGGGCGAGAGACCCAGTACTTC. Translating it yields CASNLYRGRETQYF.

The chain joins TRBV11-1 to TRBJ2-2; D uncertain. V was trimmed by 2 bases and J by 5 bases, leaving 12 bases between them. Germline CDR1 reads SGHAT; CDR2 reads FQDESV (reference sequence). CDR3 length equals 15 residues. The CDR3 reads CASSLTRHETGELFF. As DNA, the CDR3 is TGTGCCAGCAGCTTAACAAGACACGAAACCGGGGAGCTGTTTTTT.

The V and J genes are TRBV7-9 and TRBJ1-4; perhaps TRBD1 as D (5 bases). Germline V gene data show CDR1 as SEHNR and CDR2 as FQNEAQ (reference sequence). This CDR3 has 15 residues. V was cut by 3 bases and J by 0 bases, with 8 bases left in between. The CDR3 nucleotides are TGTGCCAGCAGCTTCGACAGCTCAACTAATGAAAAACTGTTTTTT. Its protein product is CASSFDSSTNEKLFF.

This clone is a singleton in its sample. V usage is TRBV3-1 (or the pseudogene TRBV3-2) and J usage is TRBJ1-2, with D perhaps matching TRBD1 (6 bases). V gave up 5 bases and J gave up 12 bases, with 19 bases separating them. The CDR3 sequence is 13 residues long. Germline CDR1 reads LGHDT; CDR2 reads YNNKEL (reference sequence). The CDR3, as DNA: TGTGCCAGCAGCTCAAGGCGGGGGGGGCCGGACACCTTC. Translation: CASSSRRGGPDTF.

The rearrangement joins TRBV6-5 to TRBJ1-6; a possible D gene is TRBD1 (6 bases). V was cut by 6 bases and J by 3 bases, with 12 bases left in between. This CDR3 has 15 amino acids. CDR1 is MNHEY and CDR2 is SVGAGI in the germline V gene. The CDR3 loop is CASRRGPDYNSPLHF. The CDR3 DNA sequence: TGTGCCAGCAGGCGGGGGCCGGACTATAATTCACCCCTCCACTTT.

This chain uses TRBV10-3 with TRBJ2-4; 14 bases agree with TRBD2. Germline V gene data show CDR1 as ENHRY and CDR2 as SYGVKD. The CDR3 is 18 amino acids. V was pared by 0 bases and J by 4 bases, with 5 bases of the junction left unmatched. CDR3 in amino acids: CAISESTWTSGGKNIQYF. The CDR3 DNA reads TGTGCCATCAGTGAGTCGACCTGGACTAGCGGGGGGAAAAACATTCAGTACTTC.

This rearrangement joins TRBV2 to TRBJ2-3; D is possibly TRBD1 (5 bases). The ends were cut back, 0 bases at V and 6 bases at J, with 10 bases in the middle. The CDR3 extends over 14 amino acids. Looked up from germline, CDR1 is SNHLY and CDR2 is FYNNEI. The CDR3 is CASSEALWGDTQYF. The CDR3 nucleotides are TGTGCCAGCAGTGAAGCGCTTTGGGGCGATACGCAGTATTTT.

This chain links TRBV6-1 with TRBJ1-1; D not certain. Trimming cost V 1 base and J 7 bases, with 7 bases left between them. The length of the CDR3 is 12 residues. Germline V lookup: CDR1 MNHNS, CDR2 SASEGT. The chain's CDR3 is CASSEVRFEAFF. CDR3 in DNA: TGTGCCAGCAGTGAAGTTAGATTTGAAGCTTTCTTT.

V gene TRBV6-4 combines with J gene TRBJ2-7, with TRBD1 matching 9 bases. Unmatched junction bases numbered 3, after V lost 3 bases and J lost 0 bases. The V gene's germline CDR1 is MRHNA and CDR2 SNTAGT. The CDR3 is 15 residues long. CDR3 loop: CASSEGQGASYEQYF. The CDR3 bases are TGTGCCAGCAGTGAGGGACAGGGTGCCTCCTACGAGCAGTACTTC.

The chain uses TRBV11-2 and TRBJ2-3; no clear D gene. V lost 3 bases to trimming and J lost 6 bases, with 13 bases between them. Germline CDR1 and CDR2: SGHAT and FQNNGV. The CDR3 length is 14 residues. In nucleotides, the CDR3 is TGTGCCAGCAGCTTGAGAGACTTCGCGGATACGCAGTATTTT. The encoded protein is CASSLRDFADTQYF.

The J gene is TRBJ2-5, the V gene TRBV5-1, with D maybe TRBD1 (5 bases). The length of the CDR3 is 15 residues. Between the trimmed V and J ends, which lost 0 bases and 1 base, there was a span of 10 bases. Per germline, CDR1 SGHRS and CDR2 YFSETQ. The chain's CDR3 is CASSLDTGFQETQYF. In DNA form, the CDR3 reads TGCGCCAGCAGCTTGGATACAGGATTCCAAGAGACCCAGTACTTC.

The chain has TRBV4-2 and TRBJ2-2, with TRBD1 matching 7 bases. The V segment lost 1 base and the J segment 5 bases; nucleotides outside the gene matches: 7. The CDR3 spans 16 residues. CDR1 and CDR2 (germline): LGHNA, YNFKEQ. The CDR3 nucleotides are TGTGCCAGCAGCCAAGCGACGGCAGGGGGTACCGGGGAGCTGTTTTTT. Its protein product is CASSQATAGGTGELFF.

This chain joins TRBV24-1 and TRBJ2-3; 7 nucleotides agree with TRBD1. Germline V gives CDR1 KGHDR, CDR2 SFDVKD. The CDR3 is 15 amino acids. Trimming at V came to 5 bases and at J to 2 bases, leaving 6 bases not matched to a gene. The chain's CDR3 is CATSARTGSTDTQYF. DNA for the CDR3: TGTGCCACCAGTGCAAGGACAGGTTCCACAGATACGCAGTATTTT.

This chain joins TRBV5-1 and TRBJ1-2; D unresolved. The V end was cut by 0 bases, the J end by 5 bases, with 8 bases between. CDR3 length equals 13 residues. The V gene's germline CDR1 is SGHRS and CDR2 YFSETQ. The CDR3 DNA sequence: TGCGCCAGCAGCTTGGGAGAGCCTTATGGCTACACCTTC. This encodes CASSLGEPYGYTF.

The genes are TRBV7-3 and TRBJ2-1, with a possible D match to TRBD1 (6 bases). The CDR3 sequence is 11 residues long. V was pared by 5 bases and J by 9 bases, with 8 bases between. Germline assignment: CDR1 SGHTA and CDR2 FQGTGA. The CDR3 is CASSEGVEQFF. Written as DNA, the CDR3 is TGTGCCAGCAGCGAGGGGGTTGAGCAGTTCTTC. Filled out from reference TRBV7-3 and TRBJ2-1, the complete variable domain reads GAGVSQTPSNKVTEKGKYVELRCDPISGHTALYWYRQSLGQGPEFLIYFQGTGAADDSGLPNDRFFAVRPEGSVSTLKIQRTERGDSAVYLCASSEGVEQFFGPGTRLTVL.

The rearrangement joins TRBV27 to TRBJ1-4; 8 positions match TRBD1. Germline V lookup: CDR1 MNHEY, CDR2 SMNVEV (reference sequence). V lost 5 bases, J lost 2 bases, and 10 bases stayed unmatched. The CDR3 runs 17 residues. The CDR3 coding sequence is TGTGCCAGCAGTGATGGACAGGGCGTCGCCACTAATGAAAAACTGTTTTTT. Residues: CASSDGQGVATNEKLFF.

This clone was detected only once. The gene calls are TRBV3-1 (or the pseudogene TRBV3-2) and TRBJ2-7, with 7 bases identical to TRBD1. The germline CDR1 and CDR2 sequences are LGHDT and YNNKEL (reference sequence). The CDR3 has 15 residues. Trimming took 1 base from V and 0 from J; bases not matched to a gene: 3. As DNA, the CDR3 is TGTGCCAGCAGCCAAGTCGAGGGGGCCTCCTACGAGCAGTACTTC. Its protein is CASSQVEGASYEQYF.

The chain couples TRBV7-9 to TRBJ1-1; unclear D gene. Germline CDR1 is SEHNR and CDR2 is FQNEAQ (reference sequence). The CDR3 extends over 13 amino acids. The ends were cut back, 3 bases at V and 4 bases at J, with 9 bases in the middle. The DNA of the CDR3 is TGTGCCAGCAGCTTGGTTGCGGGCACTGAAGCTTTCTTT. Translated: CASSLVAGTEAFF. Complete variable domain (other parts from reference TRBV7-9 and TRBJ1-1): DTGVSQNPRHKITKRGQNVTFRCDPISEHNRLYWYRQTLGQGPEFLTYFQNEAQLEKSRLLSDRFSAERPKGSFSTLEIQRTEQGDSAMYLCASSLVAGTEAFFGQGTRLTVV.

The gene calls are TRBV7-9 and TRBJ1-2; no firm D call. Trimming took 3 bases from V and 2 from J, leaving 10 bases between them. Germline V lookup: CDR1 SEHNR, CDR2 FQNEAQ (reference sequence). The length of the CDR3 is 14 residues. This CDR3 reads CASSFQEVNYGYTF. The CDR3 DNA is TGTGCCAGCAGCTTCCAGGAGGTGAACTATGGCTACACCTTC.

The CDR3 loop is CASRAAGLQETQYF. The CDR3 DNA reads TGTGCCAGCAGGGCAGCGGGACTCCAAGAGACCCAGTACTTC. This sequence joins TRBV5-4 and TRBJ2-5; 7 bases are a match to TRBD2. The germline V gene has CDR1 SGHNT and CDR2 YYREEE (reference sequence). This CDR3 is built from 14 residues. Trimming cost V 5 bases and J 1 base; bases outside gene matches: 5.

This chain links TRBV21-1 with TRBJ2-1; no DNA check was done on the table's D call, TRBD2. TRBV21-1 is described as a pseudogene. This CDR3 is built from 15 residues. The CDR3 DNA follows: TGTGCCAGCAGCAATCCGGAGACCAATTACAATGAGCAGTTCTTC. Amino acid sequence: CASSNPETNYNEQFF.

The genes are TRBV3-1 (or the pseudogene TRBV3-2) and TRBJ2-5, with D perhaps matching TRBD1 (7 bases). CDR3 size: 16 residues. The V gene lost 1 base and the J gene lost 2 bases, with 14 bases spanning the gap. Germline V gene data show CDR1 as LGHDT and CDR2 as YNNKEL (reference sequence). CDR3 coding DNA: TGTGCCAGCAGCCAAGGGGGTCAGGGGGGACAAGAGACCCAGTACTTC. This sequence encodes CASSQGGQGGQETQYF.

This clone was seen just once. The chain employs TRBV7-2 and TRBJ2-5, with TRBD2 matching over 7 bases. Looked up from germline, CDR1 is SGHTA and CDR2 is FQGNSA. V dropped 5 bases and J dropped 0; count of bases not matched to a gene: 3. The CDR3 has 14 amino acids. The DNA of the CDR3 is TGTGCCAGCAGCAAACTAGCGTACCAAGAGACCCAGTACTTC. It encodes CASSKLAYQETQYF.

The chain employs TRBV6-2 or TRBV6-3 and TRBJ1-5; possibly TRBD1 for D (6 bases). Germline V gene data show CDR1 as MNHEY and CDR2 as SVGEGT. The CDR3 runs 16 residues. V lost 6 bases and J 2 bases, leaving 17 bases between the germline ends. The CDR3 DNA reads as TGTGCCAGCAGCCCTCCTGAACAGGGAGGCAATCAGCCCCAGCATTTT. It codes for CASSPPEQGGNQPQHF.